The clone carrying this TCR beta chain was picked up a small number of times. Antigen unknown. The sample comes from a study of T-cell reconstitution after alpha-beta-depleted transplantation in children. General study points: One year post-transplant, T-cell counts and diversity were largely derived from T cells produced anew. Expanded graft clones, several hundred of them, were reportedly the source of alpha-beta T cells about two months after transplant. Some patients owed their high day-60 TCRbeta diversity to surviving recipient T cells and thymic progenitors.

This sample's TCRbeta library carried unique molecular identifier barcodes. Each CDR3 protein gets one entry after TCRdb re-called the PCR reads with MiXCR. Of fewer than 700,000 distinct CDR3 sequences detected, over 10% appear once; the ten largest clones hold roughly 2.3%. Germline values: CDR1 KGHSH, CDR2 LQKENI. The CDR3 totals 15 residues. V was clipped by 3 bases and J by 5 bases; unmatched bases: 9. The chain is built from TRBV18 and TRBJ2-7, with 8 bases lining up with TRBD1. The TCR originated in a male patient younger than 18 who had a stem cell transplant for acute myeloid leukemia, so the T cells may come from the graft donor. The source material was PBMCs, mostly from graft donor cells, sampled 360 days after TCRalphabeta/CD19-depleted stem cell transplant. CDR3 nucleotide sequence: TGTGCCAGCTCACCTTCGACAGGGGCCCGGGACGAGCAGTACTTC. Its translation is CASSPSTGARDEQYF.